This T cell receptor (beta chain) was obtained from a study of blood T cell repertoires in COVID-19. Across the whole study: Samples taken during acute and convalescent COVID-19 were collected in the United States, Italy and Spain. PBMCs, B-cell-depleted T cells, or T cells were the source of the cDNA or gDNA that made up the material.

The CDR3 extends over 15 amino acids. V dropped 3 bases and J dropped 8; count of bases not matched to a gene: 10. Germline V gene data show CDR1 as DFQATT and CDR2 as SNEGSKA (reference sequence). Under the authors' procedure: The assay estimated nucleated cells by amplifying reference gene primers. Produced via immunoSEQ multiplex PCR; TCRdb's table is partial and in-frame only. V, J and clone size were drawn from that table, and D and trimming were deduced from the DNA. The repertoire holds about 98,000 clones, roughly 87% seen once, with about 20% in the top ten. Sequenced material: peripheral blood. The genes are TRBV20-1 and TRBJ2-1; 10 bases map to TRBD2. This TCR was recovered from a man of 80 years or more with acute or convalescent COVID-19. The CDR3 region has the DNA TGCAGTGCTAGTCCTAGCGGGAGTCTAGGGGATGAGCAGTTCTTC. It translates to CSASPSGSLGDEQFF.